The 25 T cell receptor beta chains below were found in one sample sequenced in a study of T cell clonotyping in hematopoietic cell transplantation (dated by TCRdb to about 2021). The sample's time point label, decoded: recipient sample about 28 days before transplant, after cytoreduction. The library was produced with the immunoSEQ multiplex PCR assay. TCRdb limited this immuneACCESS table to in-frame rearrangements with V and J called. A share of clones is missing; checked studies link under half to unresolved V genes, and the rest is unexplained. Recorded for this sample are over 15,000 clones; 77% of them occurred a single time. The ten largest clones add up to around 17% of the sample. Specimen: peripheral blood mononuclear cells, collected before stem cell transplant. These receptors were collected from a man aged 55 to 70 with acute myeloid leukemia. Some clones in this sample may be carry-over from other donors' samples.

V is TRBV20-1 and J is TRBJ1-2; no firm D call. Trimming pared 1 base from V and 6 bases from J, leaving 3 bases between. Germline assignment: CDR1 DFQATT and CDR2 SNEGSKA (reference sequence). This CDR3 spans 10 amino acids. CDR3 sequence: CSARGDGYTF. CDR3 in DNA: TGCAGTGCTAGAGGGGATGGCTACACCTTC.

The chain links TRBV7-2 to TRBJ2-2; D ambiguous. V was pared by 2 bases and J by 7 bases, with 8 bases between. The CDR3 sequence is 13 residues long. Per germline, CDR1 SGHTA and CDR2 FQGNSA. The CDR3 reads CASSLRLGGELFF. The DNA for the CDR3 is TGTGCCAGCAGCTTAAGGTTAGGCGGGGAGCTGTTTTTT.

The chain combines TRBV5-1 with TRBJ1-1; D is ambiguous. V shed 0 bases and J shed 11 bases, with 14 bases lying between them. Looked up from germline, CDR1 is SGHRS and CDR2 is YFSETQ. The CDR3 sequence is 13 residues long. The CDR3 protein is CASSLGENGYAFF. Here the CDR3 DNA reads TGCGCCAGCAGCTTGGGGGAGAACGGGTACGCTTTCTTT.

The V and J genes are TRBV4-3 and TRBJ2-7, with 8 bases aligning to TRBD1. Looked up from germline, CDR1 is LGHNA and CDR2 is YSLEER. This CDR3 region has 16 residues. V shed 3 bases, J shed 2 bases, and the junction held 9 bases outside the gene matches. The DNA of the CDR3 is TGCGCCAGCAGCCAGTCGATGACAGGGGAGACCTACGAGCAGTACTTC. It specifies CASSQSMTGETYEQYF.

The genes are TRBV7-9 and TRBJ2-2; D remains ambiguous. The ends were cut back, 5 bases at V and 6 bases at J, with 16 bases in the middle. The CDR3 sequence is 15 residues long. Germline values: CDR1 SEHNR, CDR2 FQNEAQ (reference sequence). CDR3 in DNA: TGTGCCAGCAGCCCTCCCCGCCTTACACCCGGGGAGCTGTTTTTT. Its protein is CASSPPRLTPGELFF.

This clone has only one observation. The rearrangement links TRBV7-6 to TRBJ1-2, with D perhaps TRBD1 (6 bases). The V and J ends lost 1 base and 7 bases respectively, with 13 bases between them. The CDR3 has 14 amino acids. Germline V gene sequence: CDR1 SGHVS, CDR2 FNYEAQ. CDR3 coding DNA: TGTGCCAGCAGCTTAGACACAGGGTCCCCTGGCTACACCTTC. Protein: CASSLDTGSPGYTF. The full variable domain, completed using reference TRBV7-6 and TRBJ1-2, is GAGVSQSPRYKVTKRGQDVALRCDPISGHVSLYWYRQALGQGPEFLTYFNYEAQQDKSGLPNDRFSAERPEGSISTLTIQRTEQRDSAMYRCASSLDTGSPGYTFGSGTRLTVV.

This chain links TRBV6-1 with TRBJ1-5, with 7 bases fitting TRBD1. This CDR3 comprises 17 residues. J was trimmed by 4 bases and V by 2 bases; bases with no gene match: 11. From germline, CDR1 is MNHNS and CDR2 SASEGT. The CDR3 nucleotides are TGTGCCAGCAGTGAAAGGACAGGATGGGATATTAATCAGCCCCAGCATTTT. Its protein product is CASSERTGWDINQPQHF.

This rearrangement joins TRBV10-3 to TRBJ2-3; TRBD1 aligns across 10 bases. CDR1 ENHRY and CDR2 SYGVKD come from the germline V gene. The CDR3 covers 14 residues. The V gene end was trimmed by 6 bases and the J gene end by 6 bases; junction bases not matched to a gene: 6. The CDR3 sequence: CAISSGTGEDTQYF. The CDR3 DNA reads TGTGCCATCAGCTCCGGGACAGGGGAGGATACGCAGTATTTT.

V and J are TRBV11-2 and TRBJ2-7, with 9 bases lining up with TRBD1. The CDR3 totals 14 residues. Per the germline V gene, CDR1 is SGHAT and CDR2 is FQNNGV. The V gene end was trimmed by 5 bases and the J gene end by 4 bases; junction bases not matched to a gene: 6. CDR3 sequence reads: CASSDGTGLYEQYF. The CDR3 DNA sequence: TGTGCCAGCAGCGATGGGACAGGGTTGTACGAGCAGTACTTC.

The chain joins TRBV19 to TRBJ2-3; no reliable D call. Looked up from germline, CDR1 is LNHDA and CDR2 is SQIVND (reference sequence). The CDR3 sequence is 14 residues long. Trimming took off 2 bases at V and 6 bases at J, with 12 bases between the two ends. As DNA, the CDR3 is TGTGCCAGTAGTATATACGTCGGGCCTGATACGCAGTATTTT. Translated, it gives CASSIYVGPDTQYF.

The chain joins TRBV2 to TRBJ1-2; D is unresolved. Trimming took off 5 bases at V and 0 bases at J, with 13 bases between the two ends. Per the germline V gene, CDR1 is SNHLY and CDR2 is FYNNEI. This CDR3 contains 15 residues. CDR3 sequence: CASSFTVYANYGYTF. The CDR3 DNA sequence: TGTGCCAGCAGTTTCACAGTTTACGCTAACTATGGCTACACCTTC.

CDR3 coding DNA: TGTGCCAGCACCCAGGGGGCGACGAACACTGAAGCTTTCTTT. Its protein is CASTQGATNTEAFF. The V and J genes are TRBV19 and TRBJ1-1; 8 bases align to TRBD1. Per the germline V gene, CDR1 is LNHDA and CDR2 is SQIVND (reference sequence). V gave up 9 bases and J gave up 1 base; unmatched junction bases: 7. This CDR3 is built from 14 residues.

The rearrangement uses TRBV7-9 and TRBJ2-3; 9 bases align to TRBD2. The V gene end was trimmed by 1 base and the J gene end by 2 bases; junction bases not matched to a gene: 1. Germline V gene data show CDR1 as SEHNR and CDR2 as FQNEAQ (reference sequence). The CDR3 extends over 15 amino acids. The CDR3 DNA is TGTGCCAGCAGCTTAGTAGCGGGGGACACAGATACGCAGTATTTT. Translated: CASSLVAGDTDTQYF.

The chain is built from TRBV6-5 and TRBJ1-1; maybe TRBD1 (5 bases). There are 14 residues in the CDR3. V gave up 6 bases and J gave up 4 bases, with 15 bases separating them. Per the germline V gene, CDR1 is MNHEY and CDR2 is SVGAGI. CDR3 in amino acids: CASSPGRTGTEAFF. The CDR3 DNA sequence: TGTGCCAGCAGCCCGGGACGTACGGGCACTGAAGCTTTCTTT.

This clone was detected a few times. The CDR3 loop reads CAIISSRDGINYGYTF. As DNA, the CDR3 is TGTGCCATCATATCTAGTCGGGACGGCATTAACTATGGCTACACCTTC. The chain is built from TRBV10-3 and TRBJ1-2, with TRBD1 as a possible D gene (5 bases). Trimming removed 7 bases from V and 1 base from J, with 19 bases in between. Germline V gives CDR1 ENHRY, CDR2 SYGVKD. The CDR3 sequence is 16 residues long.

The chain employs TRBV7-3 and TRBJ2-2; 8 bases align to TRBD2. CDR3 length: 14 amino acids. Germline assignment: CDR1 SGHTA and CDR2 FQGTGA. V was clipped by 5 bases and J by 5 bases; unmatched bases: 4. CDR3 bases: TGTGCCAGCAGCCCCGGGAGGGGTACCGGGGAGCTGTTTTTT. Translation: CASSPGRGTGELFF.

This chain uses TRBV7-9 with TRBJ2-2; either TRBD1 or TRBD2 may fit D (5 bases each). The CDR3 covers 17 residues. Trimming took off 8 bases at V and 0 bases at J, with 19 bases between the two ends. The germline CDR1 and CDR2 sequences are SEHNR and FQNEAQ (reference sequence). CDR3 coding DNA: TGTGCCAGCGGTGCCCCCCGTGGGACCCCGAACACCGGGGAGCTGTTTTTT. Residues: CASGAPRGTPNTGELFF.

V usage is TRBV7-2 and J usage is TRBJ2-7; 7 nucleotides align to TRBD1. V gave up 0 bases and J gave up 5 bases; unmatched junction bases: 7. Germline CDR1 SGHTA, CDR2 FQGNSA. The CDR3 sequence is 15 residues long. The CDR3 protein is CASSLAGQGVHEQYF. The CDR3 nucleotides read TGTGCCAGCAGCTTAGCAGGGCAGGGGGTCCACGAGCAGTACTTC.

The rearrangement links TRBV29-1 to TRBJ2-7, with D perhaps given as TRBD1 or TRBD2 (7 bases each). From germline, CDR1 is SQVTM and CDR2 ANQGSEA. The CDR3 is 15 residues long. Trimming left V 4 bases short and J 3 bases short, with 19 bases between. The CDR3 sequence: CSVGALGRGGYEQYF. CDR3 nucleotide sequence: TGCAGCGTTGGCGCCCTGGGCAGGGGGGGCTACGAGCAGTACTTC.

This clone has only one observation. The chain links TRBV6-5 to TRBJ2-7, with 10 bases aligning to TRBD1. The CDR3 covers 14 residues. Germline V gene data show CDR1 as MNHEY and CDR2 as SVGAGI. V was clipped by 4 bases and J by 2 bases; unmatched bases: 2. For the CDR3, the DNA is TGTGCCAGCAGTTGGGGACAGGGGACCTACGAGCAGTACTTC. Protein: CASSWGQGTYEQYF.

The V and J genes are TRBV9 and TRBJ2-5; D is perhaps TRBD2 (5 bases). Germline V gene lookup returns CDR1 SGDLS and CDR2 YYNGEE. The CDR3 consists of 16 residues. Trimming took off 0 bases at V and 0 bases at J, with 12 bases between the two ends. CDR3 amino acids: CASSVGERAYQETQYF. The CDR3 DNA reads as TGTGCCAGCAGCGTAGGGGAGCGTGCGTACCAAGAGACCCAGTACTTC. Full variable domain (rest looked up from reference TRBV9 and TRBJ2-5): DSGVTQTPKHLITATGQRVTLRCSPRSGDLSVYWYQQSLDQGLQFLIQYYNGEERAKGNILERFSAQQFPDLHSELNLSSLELGDSALYFCASSVGERAYQETQYFGPGTRLLVL.

The chain combines TRBV4-1 with TRBJ2-7; unclear D gene. Germline assignment: CDR1 MGHRA and CDR2 YSYEKL. The CDR3 totals 14 residues. With 0 bases removed from V and 5 bases from J, the gap between germline ends came to 11 bases. The DNA for the CDR3 is TGCGCCAGCAGCCAAGAGGTAGGTCGCCACGAGCAGTACTTC. Encoded protein: CASSQEVGRHEQYF.

V and J are TRBV14 and TRBJ2-3; D unclear. The CDR3 is 11 residues long. The germline gives CDR1 SGHDN, CDR2 FVKESK. V lost 3 bases and J lost 10, with 8 bases in between. The CDR3 nucleotides are TGTGCCAGCAGCCATGTGGAACCGCAGTATTTT. Translating gives CASSHVEPQYF.

This rearrangement joins TRBV6-5 to TRBJ2-7, with unresolved D. Germline V lookup: CDR1 MNHEY, CDR2 SVGAGI. Trimming shortened V by 0 bases and J by 6 bases, and 6 bases separated the two germline ends. The CDR3 totals 12 residues. The CDR3 coding sequence is TGTGCCAGCAGTTACTCGACTGGCGAGCAGTACTTC. This sequence encodes CASSYSTGEQYF.

The rearrangement joins TRBV27 to TRBJ1-6; 8 bases fit TRBD1. The germline CDR1 and CDR2 sequences are MNHEY and SMNVEV (reference sequence). The CDR3 totals 16 residues. J lost 10 bases, V lost 6 bases, and 14 bases had no gene match. The CDR3 sequence: CASRPTTGGGISPLHF. The CDR3 bases are TGTGCCAGCAGACCAACCACAGGGGGGGGTATATCACCCCTCCACTTT.